Below, 16 T cell receptor beta chains from the same sample are listed, as sequenced in a study of OX40 agonist ivuxolimab in advanced cancers. TCRdb's table, derived via immunoSEQ multiplex PCR, lists solely in-frame clones and lacks some. The sample holds tens of thousands of clones; 82% are singletons and the top ten take about 1.8%. The sample consisted of CD4+ or CD8+ T cells sorted from blood, taken in a trial of the OX40 agonist ivuxolimab. Source of these receptors: an adult with an advanced solid tumor such as melanoma, head and neck, liver or kidney cancer.

The rearrangement links TRBV5-6 to TRBJ2-6, with a tentative D call TRBD2 (5 bases). V was pared by 1 base and J by 0 bases, with 5 bases between. Germline V gene lookup returns CDR1 SGHDT and CDR2 YYEEEE. The CDR3 spans 15 residues. The DNA of the CDR3 is TGTGCCAGCAGCTTGCGGGGCTCTGGGGCCAACGTCCTGACTTTC. Translation gives CASSLRGSGANVLTF.

The rearrangement joins TRBV19 to TRBJ2-3, with 7 bases identical to TRBD2. Germline V gene lookup returns CDR1 LNHDA and CDR2 SQIVND (reference sequence). The CDR3 has 17 residues. J gave up 9 bases and V 3 bases, and 18 bases lay outside the gene matches. The chain's CDR3 is CASSIWDMTGRGWTQYF. In DNA form, the CDR3 reads TGTGCCAGTAGTATCTGGGATATGACTGGGCGGGGGTGGACGCAGTATTTT.

The genes are TRBV6-5 and TRBJ2-7; D not certain. The CDR3 runs to 12 residues. Germline-derived CDR1 and CDR2 are MNHEY and SVGAGI. Trimming removed 7 bases at V and 2 bases at J, with 9 bases between. CDR3 DNA sequence: TGTGCCAGCACCGAGTCGGCCTACGAGCAGTACTTC. This sequence encodes CASTESAYEQYF.

The V gene is TRBV13, the J gene TRBJ1-1, with a tentative D call TRBD1 (5 bases). The CDR3 length is 13 residues. V shed 0 bases and J shed 5 bases, with 7 bases lying between them. The germline gives CDR1 PRHDT, CDR2 FYEKMQ (reference sequence). CDR3 sequence: CASSLGGQTEAFF. The CDR3 coding sequence is TGTGCCAGCAGCTTAGGGGGGCAAACTGAAGCTTTCTTT.

The V and J genes are TRBV10-2 and TRBJ2-5, with 10 bases identical to TRBD1. The DNA end is more similar to TRBJ2-7, so the J call may be wrong. The CDR3 length is 14 residues. The V gene's germline CDR1 is WSHSY and CDR2 SAAADI. CDR3 sequence reads: CASSVDRGVYEQYF. The CDR3 DNA follows: TGCGCCAGCAGTGTGGACAGGGGGGTCTACGAGCAGTACTTC.

This chain uses TRBV21-1 with TRBJ1-5; TRBD1, the D gene given by the table, was not confirmed from the DNA. TRBV21-1 is described as a pseudogene. The length of the CDR3 is 17 residues. CDR3 in amino acids: CASGNIRQTDSNQPQHF. The DNA for the CDR3 is TGTGCCAGCGGAAACATACGACAGACCGACAGCAATCAGCCCCAGCATTTT.

This chain links TRBV10-3 with TRBJ1-2; 9 bases agree with TRBD1. The CDR3 runs 13 residues. CDR1 is ENHRY and CDR2 is SYGVKD in the germline V gene. The V segment lost 8 bases and the J segment 3 bases; nucleotides outside the gene matches: 4. The CDR3 nucleotides are TGTGCCATCGGACAGGGGTGGGACTATGGCTACACCTTC. It is translated as CAIGQGWDYGYTF.

This chain joins TRBV10-1 and TRBJ1-4; unclear D gene. The CDR3 is 13 amino acids. V was pared by 4 bases and J by 6 bases, with 9 bases between. Germline-derived CDR1 and CDR2 are WNHNN and SYGVQD (reference sequence). CDR3 sequence reads: CASSATLDEKLFF. The CDR3 coding sequence is TGCGCCAGCAGTGCGACTCTCGATGAAAAACTGTTTTTT.

The CDR3 coding sequence is TGTGCCAGCAGCTTTAATTTGGATACGCAGTATTTT. Its translation is CASSFNLDTQYF. The rearrangement uses TRBV7-2 and TRBJ2-3, with D unclear. The CDR3 sequence is 12 residues long. Per the germline V gene, CDR1 is SGHTA and CDR2 is FQGNSA. V dropped 3 bases and J dropped 6 bases, with 7 bases sitting between them.

This chain joins TRBV2 and TRBJ1-2, with D uncertain. Germline V gene data show CDR1 as SNHLY and CDR2 as FYNNEI. The CDR3 runs to 12 residues. V was pared by 0 bases and J by 5 bases, with 4 bases between. In DNA form, the CDR3 reads TGTGCCAGCAGTGAAGCAGGATATGGCTACACCTTC. It specifies CASSEAGYGYTF.

V usage is TRBV7-8 and J usage is TRBJ2-2, with TRBD2 as a possible D gene (7 bases). CDR1 is SGHVS and CDR2 is FQNEAQ in the germline V gene. The CDR3 spans 16 residues. The V and J ends lost 3 bases and 3 bases respectively, with 14 bases between them. The CDR3 here is CASSLGTTGYTGELFF. In DNA form, the CDR3 reads TGTGCCAGCAGCTTGGGGACTACAGGGTACACCGGGGAGCTGTTTTTT.

The chain couples TRBV6-1 to TRBJ1-2, with 7 nucleotides matching TRBD1. Germline V gene lookup returns CDR1 MNHNS and CDR2 SASEGT. The V and J ends lost 4 bases and 8 bases, in that order; junction bases with no gene match: 13. CDR3 length: 15 residues. CDR3 bases: TGTGCCAGCAGTGGACAGGGCCTCTTTGGGGGCGGCTACACCTTC. Translation: CASSGQGLFGGGYTF.

The genes are TRBV15 and TRBJ1-6, with D hard to call. Germline V CDR1 and CDR2: LNHNV, YYDKDF (reference sequence). The CDR3 runs 15 residues. With 3 bases removed from V and 7 bases from J, the gap between germline ends came to 13 bases. CDR3: CATSRVLNPNSPLHF. Written as DNA, the CDR3 is TGTGCCACCAGCAGGGTTCTAAACCCGAATTCACCCCTCCACTTT.

The chain carries TRBV5-1 and TRBJ2-7, with TRBD2 identical over 15 bases. The germline CDR1 and CDR2 sequences are SGHRS and YFSETQ. There are 15 residues in the CDR3. V gave up 2 bases and J gave up 4 bases; unmatched junction bases: 1. CDR3 protein: CASSLGTSGGYEQYF. CDR3 DNA: TGCGCCAGCAGCTTAGGGACTAGCGGGGGGTACGAGCAGTACTTC. Full variable domain (remainder filled in from reference TRBV5-1 and TRBJ2-7): KAGVTQTPRYLIKTRGQQVTLSCSPISGHRSVSWYQQTPGQGLQFLFEYFSETQRNKGNFPGRFSGRQFSNSRSEMNVSTLELGDSALYLCASSLGTSGGYEQYFGPGTRLTVT.

For the CDR3, the DNA is TGTGCCAGCAGTGGACAGGGGGCTTGGAACACTGAAGCTTTCTTT. Encoded protein: CASSGQGAWNTEAFF. V gene TRBV7-8 combines with J gene TRBJ1-1; 11 nucleotides agree with TRBD1. Losses at the gene ends were 6 bases for V and 1 base for J; bases not matched to a gene: 4. The germline CDR1 and CDR2 sequences are SGHVS and FQNEAQ. The CDR3 runs to 15 residues. Together with reference TRBV7-8 and TRBJ1-1, the CDR3 gives the full variable domain: GAGVSQSPRYKVAKRGQDVALRCDPISGHVSLFWYQQALGQGPEFLTYFQNEAQLDKSGLPSDRFFAERPEGSVSTLKIQRTQQEDSAVYLCASSGQGAWNTEAFFGQGTRLTVV.

The CDR3 loop reads CASKGTWEDGYTF. CDR3 sequence (DNA): TGTGCCAGCAAAGGAACTTGGGAGGACGGCTACACCTTC. V and J are TRBV27 and TRBJ1-2; D uncertain. The CDR3 is 13 amino acids. Per the germline V gene, CDR1 is MNHEY and CDR2 is SMNVEV (reference sequence). With 7 bases removed from V and 8 bases from J, the gap between germline ends came to 17 bases.